A selection of T cell receptor beta chains follows, all from one sample in a study of blood T cell repertoires in COVID-19. TCRdb's copy holds only in-frame clones and misses some; the assay was immunoSEQ multiplex PCR. The data show about 180,000 clones, about 87% seen once. The sequenced sample was peripheral blood. Every receptor here comes from a man between 60 and 75 years old with COVID-19, enrolled during active disease. Both conserved end residues are part of each CDR3. Size is stated for part of the rows, as once, few or many counts, or as a class when the clone is expanded.

J | size | V | CDR3
TRBJ2-3 | NA | TRBV6-2/TRBV6-3 | CASSPARGATDTQYF
TRBJ2-3 | NA | TRBV29-1 | CSVERGTDTQYF
TRBJ2-7 | NA | TRBV11-2 | CASSLYEQYF
TRBJ1-5 | NA | TRBV28 | CASRSGQSSNQPQHF
TRBJ2-3 | NA | TRBV18 | CASSDRLGTDTQYF
TRBJ1-3 | NA | TRBV3-1/TRBV3-2 | CASSQTGDSGNTIYF
TRBJ1-2 | NA | TRBV7-2 | CASSLGGGELGYTF
TRBJ1-3 | NA | TRBV7-2 | CASSLAEQDGNTIYF
TRBJ1-2 | once | TRBV29-1 | CSVEELENYGYTF
TRBJ1-1 | NA | TRBV24-1 | CATRHQENTEAFF
TRBJ2-3 | once | TRBV9 | CASSDRLTSTDTQYF
TRBJ2-7 | NA | TRBV9 | CASSPTSGTTYEQYF
TRBJ1-2 | NA | TRBV20-1 | CSYLGYTF
TRBJ2-3 | NA | TRBV4-2 | CASSQDWASGRDTQYF
TRBJ1-3 | NA | TRBV6-6 | CASSPRGQISGNTIYF
TRBJ1-5 | NA | TRBV5-4 | CASSLAGGNKPQHF
TRBJ1-3 | NA | TRBV11-2 | CASSLWGEAGNTIYF
TRBJ2-7 | NA | TRBV6-5 | CATGTVYEQYF
TRBJ1-2 | NA | TRBV11-1 | CASSLEQEANYGYTF
TRBJ2-2 | NA | TRBV7-9 | CASSPAGGVGELFF
TRBJ1-1 | NA | TRBV24-1 | CATSDAGVGVEAFF
TRBJ2-3 | NA | TRBV24-1 | CATSDTLLAGVTDTQYF
TRBJ1-1 | NA | TRBV19 | CASSQQGATEAFF
TRBJ2-3 | NA | TRBV29-1 | CSVEGASGRMDTQYF
TRBJ2-7 | NA | TRBV15 | CATSREMTGTGYEQYF
TRBJ1-2 | NA | TRBV7-9 | CASSLAGQGGYGYTF
TRBJ1-2 | NA | TRBV27 | CASSLFSGYGYTF
TRBJ1-1 | NA | TRBV11-1 | CASSPGQGARTEAFF
TRBJ2-3 | NA | TRBV29-1 | CSRGGTSGVTDTQYF
TRBJ2-5 | NA | TRBV18 | CASSPRASGSGETQYF
TRBJ2-4 | NA | TRBV7-2 | CASSLDWGRNIQYF
TRBJ2-7 | NA | TRBV24-1 | CATSGRSATRGSYEQYF
TRBJ2-3 | NA | TRBV5-5 | CASSLAASGGAVDTQYF
TRBJ2-7 | NA | TRBV5-4 | CASSLYTGGAYEQYF
TRBJ1-2 | NA | TRBV6-5 | CASSPIRINGYTF
TRBJ2-3 | NA | TRBV29-1 | CSVGQASQYF
TRBJ1-1 | NA | TRBV6-6 | CASRDQGHTEAFF
TRBJ1-1 | NA | TRBV18 | CASSPPLQGGEAFF
TRBJ1-2 | NA | TRBV27 | CASSRLFRLEGHYGYTF
TRBJ1-5 | NA | TRBV19 | CASSIDSQVFQPQHF
TRBJ2-1 | NA | TRBV15 | CATSGGVLNNEQFF
TRBJ1-5 | NA | TRBV28 | CASSKSGTGGWSQPQHF
TRBJ1-2 | few | TRBV19 | CASSLIGTGSPGGYTF
TRBJ1-1 | NA | TRBV7-9 | CASSARARRAEAFF
TRBJ2-1 | NA | TRBV6-5 | CASTERSSYNEQFF
TRBJ1-5 | NA | TRBV30 | CAWSAGTGGSQPQHF
TRBJ1-4 | NA | TRBV15 | CATSSPLADFLNEKLFF
TRBJ2-3 | NA | TRBV6-6 | CASSSPWGTGTDTQYF
TRBJ2-3 | NA | TRBV19 | CASSIAVTDTQYF
TRBJ2-7 | NA | TRBV19 | CASSKTGTGDIYEQYF
TRBJ1-2 | once | TRBV3-1/TRBV3-2 | CASSQGRQGARGYTF
TRBJ2-1 | NA | TRBV4-2 | CASRETGLAGNEQFF
TRBJ2-7 | NA | TRBV7-2 | CASSLGTSGSLYEQYF
TRBJ2-1 | NA | TRBV14 | CASSPGASSYNEQFF
TRBJ2-5 | NA | TRBV30 | CAWSATRTQETQYF
TRBJ1-6 | NA | TRBV6-1 | CASTWIGGSPLHF
TRBJ2-7 | NA | TRBV9 | CASSPRDRGLDEQYF
TRBJ1-1 | NA | TRBV27 | CASSSNLNTEAFF
TRBJ1-2 | NA | TRBV4-3 | CASSQELGGSNGYTF
TRBJ1-1 | NA | TRBV24-1 | CATSDPAEGGEAFF